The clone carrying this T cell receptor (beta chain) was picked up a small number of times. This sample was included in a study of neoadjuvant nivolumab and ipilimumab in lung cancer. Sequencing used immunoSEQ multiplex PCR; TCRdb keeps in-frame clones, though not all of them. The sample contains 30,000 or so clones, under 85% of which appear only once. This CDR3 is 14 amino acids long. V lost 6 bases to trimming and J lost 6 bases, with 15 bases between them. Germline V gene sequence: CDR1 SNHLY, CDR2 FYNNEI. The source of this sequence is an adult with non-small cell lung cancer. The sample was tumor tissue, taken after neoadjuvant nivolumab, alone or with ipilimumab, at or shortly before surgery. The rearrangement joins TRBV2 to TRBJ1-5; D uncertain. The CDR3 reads CASRSLPTVQPQHF. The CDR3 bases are TGTGCCAGCAGATCCCTACCGACTGTTCAGCCCCAGCATTTT.